The table lists the clone carrying this TCR beta chain with a count of one. The data originate from a study of blood T cell repertoires in COVID-19. Sequenced by immunoSEQ multiplex PCR; TCRdb stores in-frame clones only, minus some. The data show 180,000 or so clones, about nine tenths seen once. Sequencing was carried out using peripheral blood. The source is a man between 65 and 85 years old with acute or convalescent COVID-19.

The CDR3 DNA follows: TGTGCCAGCAGTTTCGGGACAGGCCGTAGCTCCTACGAGCAGTACTTC. This codes for CASSFGTGRSSYEQYF. This chain links TRBV27 with TRBJ2-7; TRBD1 aligns across 8 bases. The V gene end was trimmed by 3 bases and the J gene end by 0 bases; junction bases not matched to a gene: 7. The CDR3 runs 16 residues. Germline V gene data show CDR1 as MNHEY and CDR2 as SMNVEV (reference sequence).